The 20 T cell receptor beta chains reported below all come from one sample, sequenced in a study of blood T cell repertoires in COVID-19 (dated by TCRdb to 2019 to 2021). The library was generated by the immunoSEQ multiplex PCR assay. What TCRdb holds here is the immuneACCESS table cut down to in-frame rearrangements. Part of the clones is not present; checked against another copy, under half of the missing clones reflect an unresolved V gene, and the others are unexplained. The sample includes about 300,000 clones, with 70% to 90% observed a single time. The top ten clones comprise approximately 5% of the sample. Material: PBMCs or T cells enriched from blood (not recorded which). The receptors originated from a woman aged 25 to 39 who had recovered from COVID-19.

The V gene is TRBV5-1, the J gene TRBJ2-3; possibly TRBD2 for D (6 bases). In germline, CDR1 is SGHRS, CDR2 YFSETQ. The CDR3 is made up of 13 amino acids. V shed 6 bases and J shed 1 base, with 9 bases lying between them. CDR3 loop: CASTERGTDTQYF. CDR3 nucleotides: TGCGCCAGCACGGAGCGGGGCACAGATACGCAGTATTTT.

The chain combines TRBV9 with TRBJ2-7, with 10 bases matching TRBD2. Germline V gives CDR1 SGDLS, CDR2 YYNGEE. The CDR3 loop spans 14 amino acids. With V trimmed by 4 bases and J by 0 bases, 1 base remained unmatched. The DNA of the CDR3 is TGTGCCAGCAGCAGCGGGGGGGACTCCTACGAGCAGTACTTC. Its protein is CASSSGGDSYEQYF.

In nucleotides, the CDR3 is TGTGCCAGCAGCAGAGACAGGCGGATCACTGAAGCTTTCTTT. It yields the protein CASSRDRRITEAFF. The rearrangement joins TRBV7-9 to TRBJ1-1; the D gene is possibly TRBD1 (6 bases). The CDR3 extends over 14 amino acids. The V gene's germline CDR1 is SEHNR and CDR2 FQNEAQ (reference sequence). V lost 5 bases and J lost 4, with 14 bases in between.

This chain uses TRBV19 with TRBJ2-3; tentatively, D is TRBD1 (5 bases). The CDR3 extends over 14 amino acids. Germline lookup yields CDR1 LNHDA and CDR2 SQIVND (reference sequence). The ends were cut back, 3 bases at V and 4 bases at J, with 11 bases in the middle. The CDR3 protein is CASSIRQGPDTQYF. The CDR3 bases are TGTGCCAGTAGTATCCGGCAGGGCCCAGATACGCAGTATTTT.

The chain employs TRBV3-1 (or the pseudogene TRBV3-2) and TRBJ1-6; 8 nucleotides align to TRBD1. V dropped 2 bases and J dropped 7; count of bases not matched to a gene: 1. This CDR3 is built from 14 residues. CDR1 and CDR2 from the germline V gene are LGHDT and YNNKEL (reference sequence). DNA for the CDR3: TGTGCCAGCAGCCAAAGGGACAGGAATTCACCCCTCCACTTT. This translates into CASSQRDRNSPLHF.

Turning to this clone: The same CDR3 also results from other DNA sequences found in this sample. The V call is TRBV30, the J call TRBJ2-3; D remains unclear. The germline gives CDR1 GTSNPN, CDR2 SVGIG (reference sequence). Trimming stripped 0 bases from V and 0 bases from J, with 10 bases between. This CDR3 contains 15 residues. The CDR3, as DNA: TGTGCCTGGAGTGTACGAGCAGGTAGCACAGATACGCAGTATTTT. It yields the protein CAWSVRAGSTDTQYF.

The chain has TRBV7-3 and TRBJ1-6, with D tentatively TRBD1 (6 bases). This CDR3 is 15 amino acids long. V shed 5 bases and J shed 4 bases, with 12 bases lying between them. Germline CDR1 SGHTA, CDR2 FQGTGA. In nucleotides, the CDR3 is TGTGCCAGCAGCCTAGGGGGTGGGTATAATTCACCCCTCCACTTT. It specifies CASSLGGGYNSPLHF.

The V call is TRBV6-5, the J call TRBJ1-5; TRBD1 matches at 8 bases. This CDR3 spans 13 amino acids. V lost 5 bases, J lost 5 bases, and 2 bases stayed unmatched. From germline, CDR1 is MNHEY and CDR2 SVGAGI. The CDR3, as DNA: TGTGCCAGCAGTAGACAGGGGCATCAGCCCCAGCATTTT. This codes for CASSRQGHQPQHF.

The chain is built from TRBV7-9 and TRBJ1-1, with D hard to call. With 2 bases removed from V and 0 bases from J, the gap between germline ends came to 10 bases. Germline loops: CDR1 SEHNR, CDR2 FQNEAQ (reference sequence). There are 15 residues in the CDR3. As DNA, the CDR3 is TGTGCCAGCAGCTTAATGGCTGCCATGAACACTGAAGCTTTCTTT. It codes for CASSLMAAMNTEAFF.

This clone was counted between two and nine times. The V and J genes are TRBV11-1 and TRBJ1-1; TRBD1 aligns across 8 bases. The J segment lost 1 base and the V segment lost 5 bases, leaving 3 bases of the junction unmatched. The germline V gene has CDR1 SGHAT and CDR2 FQDESV (reference sequence). The CDR3 sequence is 14 residues long. CDR3 nucleotides: TGTGCCAGCAGCCTTGACAGGGGGAACACTGAAGCTTTCTTT. Its protein is CASSLDRGNTEAFF.

The V call is TRBV7-9, the J call TRBJ1-5; D might be TRBD1 (6 bases). The CDR3 runs 13 residues. The V end was cut by 5 bases, the J end by 8 bases, with 13 bases between. Looked up from germline, CDR1 is SEHNR and CDR2 is FQNEAQ (reference sequence). The CDR3 reads CASSGDTLEPQHF. CDR3 sequence (DNA): TGTGCCAGCAGCGGGGACACCCTCGAGCCCCAGCATTTT.

V usage is TRBV27 and J usage is TRBJ1-2; TRBD1 might be the D (5 bases). Trimming cost V 4 bases and J 5 bases, with 14 bases left between them. From germline, CDR1 is MNHEY and CDR2 SMNVEV (reference sequence). The CDR3 sequence is 14 residues long. In DNA form, the CDR3 reads TGTGCCAGCAGTTCTCATGGGGGGAGGTATGGCTACACCTTC. Amino acid sequence: CASSSHGGRYGYTF.

The chain carries TRBV12-3 or TRBV12-4 and TRBJ1-1; D is possibly TRBD1 (5 bases). V lost 3 bases, J lost 1 base, and 6 bases lay in between. CDR3 length equals 13 residues. CDR3 nucleotides: TGTGCCAGCAGTTTCCAGGGGAACACTGAAGCTTTCTTT. Translating gives CASSFQGNTEAFF.

The V and J genes are TRBV5-1 and TRBJ1-4; 7 positions match TRBD1. The V gene end was trimmed by 0 bases and the J gene end by 5 bases; junction bases not matched to a gene: 7. The CDR3 sequence is 16 residues long. Germline V CDR1 and CDR2: SGHRS, YFSETQ. Here the CDR3 reads CASSLVFGDRNEKLFF. CDR3 sequence (DNA): TGCGCCAGCAGCTTGGTTTTTGGGGACAGAAATGAAAAACTGTTTTTT.

The gene calls are TRBV30 and TRBJ2-3; 10 positions agree with TRBD2. This CDR3 is 15 amino acids long. The germline CDR1 and CDR2 sequences are GTSNPN and SVGIG (reference sequence). Trimming took 4 bases from V and 1 from J; bases not matched to a gene: 5. The CDR3 nucleotides are TGTGCCTGGACCATACTAGCGGGGCGCACAGATACGCAGTATTTT. It codes for CAWTILAGRTDTQYF.

The CDR3 DNA is TGTGCCAGCAGCCAAGATCCCCAGCGAACCTATGGCTACACCTTC. Translation: CASSQDPQRTYGYTF. This chain joins TRBV4-2 and TRBJ1-2; D not resolved. Per the germline V gene, CDR1 is LGHNA and CDR2 is YNFKEQ. The CDR3 sequence is 15 residues long. The V and J ends lost 0 bases and 4 bases respectively, with 12 bases between them.

V and J are TRBV7-9 and TRBJ2-1; TRBD2 aligns across 11 bases. The CDR3 totals 19 residues. Germline CDR1 is SEHNR and CDR2 is FQNEAQ (reference sequence). The V gene end was trimmed by 4 bases and the J gene end by 0 bases; junction bases not matched to a gene: 11. The DNA for the CDR3 is TGTGCCAGCAGCTCCAGGACTAGCGGGTTTGCCAGCTCCTACAATGAGCAGTTCTTC. Translated: CASSSRTSGFASSYNEQFF. The entire variable domain, with the rest obtained from reference TRBV7-9 and TRBJ2-1, is as follows: DTGVSQNPRHKITKRGQNVTFRCDPISEHNRLYWYRQTLGQGPEFLTYFQNEAQLEKSRLLSDRFSAERPKGSFSTLEIQRTEQGDSAMYLCASSSRTSGFASSYNEQFFGPGTRLTVL.

The chain recombines TRBV9 with TRBJ1-6, with unresolved D. V lost 0 bases and J 11 bases, leaving 9 bases between the germline ends. CDR3 length: 13 amino acids. CDR1 is SGDLS, CDR2 YYNGEE, per germline. This CDR3 reads CASSVDGDPPLHF. The CDR3 nucleotides are TGTGCCAGCAGCGTAGACGGGGATCCACCCCTCCACTTT.

The V call is TRBV5-6, the J call TRBJ1-3; D remains unclear. Germline V lookup: CDR1 SGHDT, CDR2 YYEEEE. With 4 bases removed from V and 0 bases from J, the gap between germline ends came to 5 bases. The CDR3 totals 13 residues. The CDR3: CASSPSSGNTIYF. For the CDR3, the DNA is TGTGCCAGCAGCCCTAGCTCTGGAAACACCATATATTTT.

The V call is TRBV7-8, the J call TRBJ2-1; TRBD1 matches 7 bases. V lost 3 bases to trimming and J lost 5 bases; unmatched junction nucleotides: 1. Per germline, CDR1 SGHVS and CDR2 FQNEAQ. The CDR3 is 13 amino acids. Here the CDR3 DNA reads TGTGCCAGCAGCTTCGACAGGGACAATGAGCAGTTCTTC. This codes for CASSFDRDNEQFF.